This T cell receptor beta chain was observed in a study of vaccination effects on CD4 cells after COVID-19. Study details: Sampling occurred a median 72 days post second dose, range 14 to 241.

Profiling relied on immunoSEQ multiplex PCR, and the TCRdb table lists in-frame clones only, not all of them. Of about 81,000 clones listed, under 80% are singletons. Viral peptide pool expansion of antigen-specific CD4+ T cells preceded sequencing in the ViraFEST assay. Having been cultured for under twelve days, the cells underwent CD4+ T cell isolation. Each participant received a vaccine that was either BNT162b2 or mRNA-1273, given as two doses. Half the medium was replaced with IL-2 medium on days 3 and 7. This clone was seen only a few times. Antigen specificity is unknown. Deletions cut 6 bases from V and 19 bases from J, with 19 bases between. The germline V gene has CDR1 MDHEN and CDR2 SYDVKM. This CDR3 has 12 amino acids. Study-wide results and caveats: Both infection-induced and vaccine-induced clones contracted markedly at late post-vaccination timepoints. The study had few convalescent patients and no early post-infection timepoints.

The origin of this receptor is a human donor who received a COVID-19 vaccine. The gene calls are TRBV28 and TRBJ1-6; D is uncertain. Source: CD4+ T cells from PBMCs cultured with HCoV-OC43 spike peptides, taken after COVID-19 vaccination. Indicated subset: HCoV-OC43 spike overlapping peptide pool stimulation. The CDR3 DNA reads as TGTGCCAGCAGCTCCGATTGGGCCCGTGGTCACTTT. Encoded protein: CASSSDWARGHF.